These 16 T cell receptor beta chains originate from one sample sequenced in a study of CD8 T cells in Susac syndrome. Random hexamers primed reverse transcription of about 0.5 to 1 ug RNA. TCRdb reprocessed the immunoSEQ multiplex PCR reads with MiXCR, giving one entry per CDR3 protein. The data hold roughly 130,000 distinct CDR3 sequences, with roughly 96% observed a single time. Sequencing was carried out using CD4+ T cells from PBMCs. These receptors came from a human donor in good health.

This chain uses TRBV5-6 with TRBJ2-7; D is unresolved. This CDR3 region has 12 residues. From germline, CDR1 is SGHDT and CDR2 YYEEEE. The V gene lost 2 bases and the J gene lost 3 bases, with 6 bases spanning the gap. DNA of the CDR3: TGTGCCAGCAGCTTAAACGTCTACGAGCAGTACTTC. Its translation: CASSLNVYEQYF.

The gene calls are TRBV20-1 and TRBJ1-1, with D possibly being TRBD1 (5 bases). The V end lost 4 bases, the J end lost 3 bases, and 15 bases lay between the germline ends. In germline, CDR1 is DFQATT, CDR2 SNEGSKA (reference sequence). There are 14 residues in the CDR3. CDR3 sequence (DNA): TGCAGTGCTACAGTAAGAGGGGATCACACTGAAGCTTTCTTT. Its translation: CSATVRGDHTEAFF.

The V call is TRBV20-1, the J call TRBJ2-6; tentatively, D is TRBD1 (6 bases). With 0 bases removed from V and 4 bases from J, the gap between germline ends came to 16 bases. CDR3 length: 17 residues. Germline V lookup: CDR1 DFQATT, CDR2 SNEGSKA (reference sequence). CDR3 in DNA: TGCAGTGCTAGAGATGTGCGGCGGACAGACGGGGCCAACGTCCTGACTTTC. Its protein is CSARDVRRTDGANVLTF.

The chain recombines TRBV3-1 with TRBJ1-1, with TRBD1 as a possible D gene (5 bases). The CDR3 spans 14 residues. The V gene lost 6 bases and the J gene lost 3 bases, with 14 bases spanning the gap. From germline, CDR1 is LGHDT and CDR2 YNNKEL (reference sequence). The CDR3: CASSWSQGDTEAFF. The CDR3, as DNA: TGTGCCAGCAGTTGGTCCCAGGGCGACACTGAAGCTTTCTTT.

This chain uses TRBV25-1 with TRBJ2-7; D gene uncertain. V gave up 3 bases and J gave up 3 bases, with 9 bases separating them. Germline CDR1 MGHDK, CDR2 SYGVNS. The CDR3 runs 13 residues. As DNA, the CDR3 is TGTGCCAGCAGTGACCCCCTACACTACGAGCAGTACTTC. Protein sequence: CASSDPLHYEQYF.

The gene calls are TRBV12-3 or TRBV12-4 and TRBJ2-7, with D maybe TRBD2 (6 bases). Between the trimmed V and J ends, which lost 7 bases and 0 bases, there was a span of 10 bases. The CDR3 sequence is 13 residues long. For the CDR3, the DNA is TGTGCCAGCATCCAGGGAGGCTCCTACGAGCAGTACTTC. The encoded protein is CASIQGGSYEQYF.

The chain has TRBV28 and TRBJ2-3, with 7 bases lining up with TRBD2. V was pared by 5 bases and J by 12 bases, with 5 bases of the junction left unmatched. This CDR3 is built from 11 residues. The germline CDR1 and CDR2 sequences are MDHEN and SYDVKM. CDR3 sequence (DNA): TGTGCCAGCAGTCGTGGACTAGATCAGTATTTT. This sequence encodes CASSRGLDQYF.

This chain connects TRBV3-1 to TRBJ2-5; no clear D gene. V was clipped by 2 bases and J by 1 base, with 5 bases between them. CDR3 size: 13 residues. Germline-derived CDR1 and CDR2 are LGHDT and YNNKEL (reference sequence). The CDR3 spells CASSQWSQETQYF. DNA for the CDR3: TGTGCCAGCAGCCAATGGAGCCAAGAGACCCAGTACTTC.

The chain couples TRBV25-1 to TRBJ2-3; perhaps TRBD1 as D (5 bases). This CDR3 is built from 14 residues. Per germline, CDR1 MGHDK and CDR2 SYGVNS. V lost 2 bases to trimming and J lost 5 bases, with 11 bases between them. The CDR3 coding sequence is TGTGCCAGCAGTGAACCCAGGGCGCGAGATACGCAGTATTTT. It is translated as CASSEPRARDTQYF.

This chain uses TRBV15 with TRBJ2-7; TRBD2 matches at 14 bases. The CDR3 runs 15 residues. V dropped 5 bases and J dropped 2; count of bases not matched to a gene: 2. Germline-derived CDR1 and CDR2 are LNHNV and YYDKDF (reference sequence). The CDR3 sequence: CATSWGLAGAYEQYF. The CDR3 region has the DNA TGTGCCACCAGCTGGGGACTAGCGGGAGCCTACGAGCAGTACTTC.

CDR3 region: CSVEGQAQNIQYF. For the CDR3, the DNA is TGCAGCGTTGAGGGACAGGCCCAAAACATTCAGTACTTC. V is TRBV29-1 and J is TRBJ2-4; the match to TRBD1 covers 8 bases. In germline, CDR1 is SQVTM, CDR2 ANQGSEA. Trimming at V came to 3 bases and at J to 5 bases, leaving 3 bases not matched to a gene. This CDR3 is built from 13 residues.

The genes are TRBV5-1 and TRBJ2-5, with D uncertain. This CDR3 spans 13 amino acids. The V end was cut by 5 bases, the J end by 1 base, with 9 bases between. Germline assignment: CDR1 SGHRS and CDR2 YFSETQ. CDR3 sequence: CASRKTSQETQYF. DNA of the CDR3: TGCGCCAGCAGGAAGACTTCCCAAGAGACCCAGTACTTC.

CDR3: CASSPPTIQRVAYEQYF. The CDR3 DNA reads as TGTGCCAGCAGTCCTCCCACCATACAGCGGGTAGCCTACGAGCAGTACTTC. V and J are TRBV6-1 and TRBJ2-7, with D maybe TRBD2 (6 bases). Per germline, CDR1 MNHNS and CDR2 SASEGT. The V gene lost 5 bases and the J gene lost 2 bases, with 22 bases spanning the gap. CDR3 size: 17 residues.

V gene TRBV7-6 combines with J gene TRBJ2-5; D possibly corresponds to TRBD1 (7 bases). Germline V gene sequence: CDR1 SGHVS, CDR2 FNYEAQ. The CDR3 spans 14 residues. V lost 5 bases, J lost 5 bases, and 15 bases lay in between. CDR3 protein: CASSPRDSGETQYF. The CDR3 bases are TGTGCCAGCAGCCCCCGGGACAGCGGGGAGACCCAGTACTTC.

The chain links TRBV4-1 to TRBJ2-7, with TRBD2 matching 12 bases. The CDR3 is 14 amino acids. Germline CDR1 reads MGHRA; CDR2 reads YSYEKL. J gave up 5 bases and V 6 bases, and 5 bases lay outside the gene matches. DNA for the CDR3: TGCGCCAGCAGTCCGACTAGCGGGGGTCACGAGCAGTACTTC. This gives the protein CASSPTSGGHEQYF.

J is TRBJ2-7 and V is TRBV2, with D hard to call. The CDR3 length is 13 residues. Germline assignment: CDR1 SNHLY and CDR2 FYNNEI. V was trimmed by 3 bases and J by 2 bases, leaving 8 bases between them. For the CDR3, the DNA is TGTGCCAGCAGTGATTGGGGTGCCTACGAGCAGTACTTC. Protein product: CASSDWGAYEQYF.